The next 15 T cell receptor beta chains were all read from a single sample in a study of shared clonotypes between healthy human individuals. The repertoire was sequenced with immunoSEQ multiplex PCR; TCRdb's copy has only in-frame clones and lacks some. This table has a few hundred thousand clones, 70% to 80% appearing once. The sample was PBMCs. The receptors shown here come from a woman between 40 and 55 years old in good health. Some clones in this sample may be carry-over from other donors' samples.

The chain links TRBV5-5 to TRBJ1-4; D not certain. Trimming pared 0 bases from V and 8 bases from J, leaving 17 bases between. This CDR3 contains 16 residues. Germline loops: CDR1 SGHKS, CDR2 YYEKEE (reference sequence). In nucleotides, the CDR3 is TGTGCCAGCAGCTTGGTGGTGGCAGGAATTTCCGAAAAACTGTTTTTT. It translates to CASSLVVAGISEKLFF.

The chain combines TRBV29-1 with TRBJ1-1; 8 nucleotides match TRBD1. The ends lost 3 bases at V and 6 bases at J; junction bases unmatched: 6. The CDR3 is made up of 13 amino acids. Germline V gene lookup returns CDR1 SQVTM and CDR2 ANQGSEA. CDR3 DNA sequence: TGCAGCGTTGATGGACAGGGTTCGTCTGAAGCTTTCTTT. It yields the protein CSVDGQGSSEAFF.

The V call is TRBV30, the J call TRBJ2-4; 8 nucleotides line up with TRBD1. This CDR3 spans 16 amino acids. Germline V CDR1 and CDR2: GTSNPN, SVGIG (reference sequence). V lost 2 bases and J lost 1; bases outside the gene matches: 7. The CDR3 region is CAWSLGQVAAKNIQYF. In nucleotides, the CDR3 is TGTGCCTGGAGTTTGGGACAGGTAGCTGCCAAAAACATTCAGTACTTC.

The chain uses TRBV9 and TRBJ2-7; the match to TRBD1 covers 11 bases. J lost 4 bases, V lost 4 bases, and 7 bases had no gene match. Germline-derived CDR1 and CDR2 are SGDLS and YYNGEE. CDR3 length: 15 residues. CDR3 sequence reads: CASSIAGTGGYEQYF. CDR3 DNA: TGTGCCAGCAGCATAGCCGGGACAGGGGGATACGAGCAGTACTTC.

The chain couples TRBV19 to TRBJ1-4; 7 nucleotides match TRBD1. CDR1 and CDR2 from the germline V gene are LNHDA and SQIVND (reference sequence). V dropped 5 bases and J dropped 2; count of bases not matched to a gene: 5. CDR3 length equals 15 residues. CDR3 sequence: CASSRPGQTNEKLFF. CDR3 in DNA: TGTGCCAGTAGTCGACCGGGACAGACTAATGAAAAACTGTTTTTT.

V is TRBV5-1 and J is TRBJ2-1, with 10 bases matching TRBD2. J was trimmed by 7 bases and V by 1 base; bases with no gene match: 14. The CDR3 is 18 amino acids. Germline V gene lookup returns CDR1 SGHRS and CDR2 YFSETQ. The DNA for the CDR3 is TGCGCCAGCAGCTTGATTCCTAGCGGGAGCCTAGGGTTAAATGAGCAGTTCTTC. Translation: CASSLIPSGSLGLNEQFF.

CDR3 in DNA: TGTGCCAGCACCATAAAGACAGGGGCTGGAAACACCATATATTTT. It encodes CASTIKTGAGNTIYF. V and J are TRBV7-2 and TRBJ1-3; TRBD1 aligns across 8 bases. Germline CDR1 reads SGHTA; CDR2 reads FQGNSA. J gave up 2 bases and V 7 bases, and 7 bases lay outside the gene matches. The CDR3 totals 15 residues.

This clone was recorded only once. The chain carries TRBV7-2 and TRBJ2-3; D may be TRBD1 or TRBD2 (6 bases each). Looked up from germline, CDR1 is SGHTA and CDR2 is FQGNSA. The V and J ends lost 2 bases and 4 bases respectively, with 13 bases between them. The CDR3 is made up of 15 amino acids. The CDR3 DNA reads as TGTGCCAGCAGCTTAAGTCCGGGGGCATCAGATACGCAGTATTTT. As protein: CASSLSPGASDTQYF.

This clone was detected only a few times. The CDR3 nucleotides are TGTGCCAGCAGTCCCTGGGACAGGGACTCCTACGAGCAGTACTTC. This translates into CASSPWDRDSYEQYF. The chain recombines TRBV28 with TRBJ2-7; TRBD1 matches 9 bases. In germline, CDR1 is MDHEN, CDR2 SYDVKM. V was pared by 5 bases and J by 0 bases, with 5 bases of the junction left unmatched. The CDR3 runs 15 residues.

The gene calls are TRBV5-4 and TRBJ2-7, with 8 positions matching TRBD2. V lost 1 base and J lost 2; bases outside the gene matches: 2. Germline CDR1 is SGHNT and CDR2 is YYREEE (reference sequence). The CDR3 spans 14 residues. CDR3 nucleotides: TGTGCCAGCAGCTTGAAGGGACTAGCCTACGAGCAGTACTTC. It yields the protein CASSLKGLAYEQYF.

This chain links TRBV4-3 with TRBJ2-7; D ambiguous. Germline values: CDR1 LGHNA, CDR2 YSLEER. This CDR3 contains 14 residues. V dropped 0 bases and J dropped 2 bases, with 8 bases sitting between them. This CDR3 reads CASSQDWTTYEQYF. The CDR3 region has the DNA TGCGCCAGCAGCCAAGATTGGACCACCTACGAGCAGTACTTC.

The J gene is TRBJ1-1, the V gene TRBV30, with unresolved D. The CDR3 is 13 amino acids. V was shortened by 2 bases and J by 1 base, with 8 bases between the two germline ends. Germline loops: CDR1 GTSNPN, CDR2 SVGIG (reference sequence). CDR3 in DNA: TGTGCCTGGAGTTTAGGGAGGAACACTGAAGCTTTCTTT. Protein sequence: CAWSLGRNTEAFF.

The chain joins TRBV5-1 to TRBJ1-2; D gene ambiguous. Trimming left V 0 bases short and J 8 bases short, with 11 bases between. Germline V lookup: CDR1 SGHRS, CDR2 YFSETQ. The CDR3 totals 13 residues. The chain's CDR3 is CASSLGDRWGYTF. Here the CDR3 DNA reads TGCGCCAGCAGCTTGGGGGATCGCTGGGGCTACACCTTC.

The CDR3 DNA follows: TGTGCCAGCAGCTTTGGAGAAGCTTTCTTT. Residues: CASSFGEAFF. The V call is TRBV7-9, the J call TRBJ1-1; no reliable D call. This CDR3 is built from 10 residues. V lost 3 bases to trimming and J lost 8 bases, with 4 bases between them. The V gene's germline CDR1 is SEHNR and CDR2 FQNEAQ (reference sequence).

The V call is TRBV30, the J call TRBJ1-4, with D hard to call. The germline gives CDR1 GTSNPN, CDR2 SVGIG (reference sequence). The germline V and J ends were trimmed by 0 bases and 4 bases, with 9 bases remaining between them. The CDR3 totals 14 residues. Written as DNA, the CDR3 is TGTGCCTGGAGTGTGAGGAAAAGTAATGAAAAACTGTTTTTT. This codes for CAWSVRKSNEKLFF.